The sequence of this T cell receptor (beta chain) was determined in a study of identifying expanded T cells in peripheral blood. Whole-study findings and limits: Over two and four weeks, about 15 and 19 clones changed, versus more than 1 between replicates.

As concerns this clone: What it binds is not known.

This CDR3 is built from 15 residues. Germline V CDR1 and CDR2: LNHDA, SQIVND (reference sequence). V lost 5 bases to trimming and J lost 1 base, with 14 bases between them. TCRdb keeps only in-frame clones here, not all; method: immunoSEQ multiplex PCR. The table lists about 78,000 clones, around four fifths of them singletons. Sequences were obtained from blood. The receptor's source is a person aged 18-70 years in good health. The rearrangement links TRBV19 to TRBJ2-5; tentative D call: TRBD1 (6 bases). The CDR3 reads CASSETTGTQETQYF. CDR3 nucleotide sequence: TGTGCCAGTAGTGAAACGACAGGTACCCAAGAGACCCAGTACTTC.